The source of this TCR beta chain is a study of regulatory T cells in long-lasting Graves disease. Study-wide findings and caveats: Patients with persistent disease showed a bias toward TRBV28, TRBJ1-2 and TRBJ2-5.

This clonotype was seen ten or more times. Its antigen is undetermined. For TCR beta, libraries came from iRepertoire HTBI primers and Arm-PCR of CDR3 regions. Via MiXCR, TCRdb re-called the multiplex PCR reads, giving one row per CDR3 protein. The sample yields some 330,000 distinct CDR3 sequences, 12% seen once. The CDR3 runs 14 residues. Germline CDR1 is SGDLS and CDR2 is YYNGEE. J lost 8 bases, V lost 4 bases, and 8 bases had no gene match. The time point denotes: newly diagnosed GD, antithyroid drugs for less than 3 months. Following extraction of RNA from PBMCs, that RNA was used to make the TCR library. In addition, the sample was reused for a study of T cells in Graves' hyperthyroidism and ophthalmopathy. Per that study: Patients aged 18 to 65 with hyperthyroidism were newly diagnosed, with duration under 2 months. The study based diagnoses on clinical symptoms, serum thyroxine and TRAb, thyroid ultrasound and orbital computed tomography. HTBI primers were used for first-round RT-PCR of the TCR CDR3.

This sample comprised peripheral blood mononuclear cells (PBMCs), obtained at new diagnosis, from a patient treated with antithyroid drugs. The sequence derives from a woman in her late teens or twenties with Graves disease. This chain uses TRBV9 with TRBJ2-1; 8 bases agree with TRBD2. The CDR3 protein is CASSFRAGAYEQFF. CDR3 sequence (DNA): TGTGCCAGCAGCTTTAGAGCGGGAGCCTATGAGCAGTTCTTC. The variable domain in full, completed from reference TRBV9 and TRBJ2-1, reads DSGVTQTPKHLITATGQRVTLRCSPRSGDLSVYWYQQSLDQGLQFLIQYYNGEERAKGNILERFSAQQFPDLHSELNLSSLELGDSALYFCASSFRAGAYEQFFGPGTRLTVL.